These 22 T cell receptor beta chains were all obtained from the same sample, sequenced in a study of shared clonotypes between healthy human individuals. Some clones are missing from TCRdb's copy, which holds only in-frame ones; the method was immunoSEQ multiplex PCR. The data contain 2 million to 3 million clones, 93% of them singletons. Sequencing was done on a sample of naive CD4+ T cells from PBMCs. Documented subset: CD45RA+ positively selected. The receptors derive from a man younger than 35 in good health. Some clones in this sample may be carry-over from other donors' samples.

This clone was observed once. The V and J genes are TRBV11-2 and TRBJ2-7, with TRBD2 matching 10 bases. Germline values: CDR1 SGHAT, CDR2 FQNNGV. V lost 3 bases and J lost 3; bases outside the gene matches: 8. The CDR3 extends over 16 amino acids. In nucleotides, the CDR3 is TGTGCCAGCAGCTTTGGTGCTAGCGGGAGAGGCTACGAGCAGTACTTC. This codes for CASSFGASGRGYEQYF. Variable domain in full (rest from reference TRBV11-2 and TRBJ2-7): EAGVAQSPRYKIIEKRQSVAFWCNPISGHATLYWYQQILGQGPKLLIQFQNNGVVDDSQLPKDRFSAERLKGVDSTLKIQPAKLEDSAVYLCASSFGASGRGYEQYFGPGTRLTVT.

The CDR3 here is CASSKRPGQGNSYEQYF. The CDR3 nucleotides are TGCGCCAGCAGCAAGAGGCCGGGACAGGGAAATTCCTACGAGCAGTACTTC. The chain recombines TRBV4-1 with TRBJ2-7; 9 positions agree with TRBD1. Germline V gene data show CDR1 as MGHRA and CDR2 as YSYEKL. The V gene end was trimmed by 5 bases and the J gene end by 1 base; junction bases not matched to a gene: 12. The CDR3 is 17 residues long.

V and J are TRBV7-3 and TRBJ2-2; the D gene could be TRBD1 or TRBD2 (5 bases each). CDR1 and CDR2 (germline): SGHTA, FQGTGA. CDR3 length: 15 amino acids. Trimming pared 4 bases from V and 0 bases from J, leaving 9 bases between. The CDR3 protein is CASSSRGSNTGELFF. DNA of the CDR3: TGTGCCAGCAGCTCCCGGGGCTCGAACACCGGGGAGCTGTTTTTT.

The chain combines TRBV5-1 with TRBJ1-1, with 9 positions matching TRBD1. Germline assignment: CDR1 SGHRS and CDR2 YFSETQ. CDR3 size: 15 residues. The V and J ends lost 6 bases and 0 bases, in that order; junction bases with no gene match: 6. CDR3 nucleotides: TGCGCCAGCACAAAAGGACAGGGGATGAACACTGAAGCTTTCTTT. Translation: CASTKGQGMNTEAFF.

This clone was seen once. The chain couples TRBV5-4 to TRBJ1-4, with 7 bases matching TRBD1. CDR3 length: 15 residues. J lost 0 bases, V lost 1 base, and 0 bases had no gene match. The germline gives CDR1 SGHNT, CDR2 YYREEE (reference sequence). Here the CDR3 reads CASSLRGPTNEKLFF. CDR3 in DNA: TGTGCCAGCAGCTTGAGGGGGCCAACTAATGAAAAACTGTTTTTT.

The CDR3 sequence: CASSDPYTGELFF. CDR3 nucleotide sequence: TGTGCCAGCAGTGATCCCTACACCGGGGAGCTGTTTTTT. V gene TRBV6-1 combines with J gene TRBJ2-2; D unresolved. The CDR3 extends over 13 amino acids. The germline V and J ends were trimmed by 3 bases and 3 bases, with 5 bases remaining between them. Germline V gene lookup returns CDR1 MNHNS and CDR2 SASEGT.

The chain employs TRBV7-3 and TRBJ2-1; D not resolved. The CDR3 has 15 amino acids. V shed 0 bases and J shed 4 bases, with 10 bases lying between them. The germline V gene encodes CDR1 SGHTA and CDR2 FQGTGA. CDR3 sequence (DNA): TGTGCCAGCAGCTTAACGGCGGACCCTTACAATGAGCAGTTCTTC. Translation gives CASSLTADPYNEQFF.

The rearrangement joins TRBV11-2 to TRBJ2-1; D possibly corresponds to TRBD1 (6 bases). The CDR3 runs to 16 residues. Per the germline V gene, CDR1 is SGHAT and CDR2 is FQNNGV. The V gene lost 1 base and the J gene lost 5 bases, with 15 bases spanning the gap. The DNA of the CDR3 is TGTGCCAGCAGCTTAGTCTGGGGACAAACTGACAATGAGCAGTTCTTC. Protein: CASSLVWGQTDNEQFF.

The chain combines TRBV27 with TRBJ2-6, with a possible D match to TRBD1 (5 bases). V lost 3 bases and J lost 17, with 17 bases in between. In germline, CDR1 is MNHEY, CDR2 SMNVEV (reference sequence). The CDR3 contains 13 residues. CDR3 DNA: TGTGCCAGCAGTTTCGTCTTGGCAGGGCGGATGACTTTC. Protein product: CASSFVLAGRMTF.

The chain carries TRBV28 and TRBJ1-2; D call uncertain. Trimming removed 6 bases at V and 7 bases at J, with 15 bases between. The CDR3 runs 13 residues. CDR1 MDHEN and CDR2 SYDVKM come from the germline V gene. The CDR3 DNA sequence: TGTGCCAGCAGCCCCCCCATCGGGTTTGGCTACACCTTC. Protein: CASSPPIGFGYTF.

J is TRBJ2-2 and V is TRBV6-1; TRBD2 agrees at 8 bases. The CDR3 is 14 residues long. The V segment lost 6 bases and the J segment 7 bases; nucleotides outside the gene matches: 7. Germline-derived CDR1 and CDR2 are MNHNS and SASEGT. CDR3 DNA sequence: TGTGCCAGCAGAGCGGGAGTGAATATCGGGGAGCTGTTTTTT. Translation gives CASRAGVNIGELFF.

The chain's CDR3 is CASSRKGEWGNEQFF. DNA for the CDR3: TGTGCCAGCAGCCGTAAGGGGGAGTGGGGCAATGAGCAGTTCTTC. The chain links TRBV7-9 to TRBJ2-1, with D tentatively TRBD1 (6 bases). Germline lookup yields CDR1 SEHNR and CDR2 FQNEAQ (reference sequence). Trimming cost V 5 bases and J 6 bases, with 17 bases left between them. The CDR3 is made up of 15 amino acids.

This chain joins TRBV28 and TRBJ2-6; D not certain. This CDR3 is built from 15 residues. Germline lookup yields CDR1 MDHEN and CDR2 SYDVKM. The V gene lost 6 bases and the J gene lost 0 bases, with 9 bases spanning the gap. Here the CDR3 reads CASSPRSSGANVLTF. In nucleotides, the CDR3 is TGTGCCAGCAGCCCCAGGTCCTCTGGGGCCAACGTCCTGACTTTC.

The chain's CDR3 is CASSLTGTSGINEQFF. In nucleotides, the CDR3 is TGTGCCAGCTCACTAACCGGGACTAGCGGAATTAATGAGCAGTTCTTC. This chain links TRBV18 with TRBJ2-1, with TRBD2 matching 11 bases. CDR1 and CDR2 from the germline V gene are KGHSH and LQKENI. This CDR3 is built from 16 residues. V shed 4 bases and J 7 bases; nucleotides not matched to a gene: 9.

This chain connects TRBV28 to TRBJ2-7; a weak D match, TRBD2 (6 bases). This CDR3 has 11 amino acids. Germline CDR1 and CDR2: MDHEN and SYDVKM. Trimming pared 2 bases from V and 13 bases from J, leaving 12 bases between. For the CDR3, the DNA is TGTGCCAGCAGTTTAGAGGCGGGGTACTACTTC. Amino acid sequence: CASSLEAGYYF.

The genes are TRBV5-1 and TRBJ2-3; D not resolved. The germline V gene has CDR1 SGHRS and CDR2 YFSETQ. With 0 bases removed from V and 2 bases from J, the gap between germline ends came to 10 bases. The CDR3 contains 15 residues. CDR3 residues: CASSLVTESTDTQYF. The CDR3 nucleotides are TGCGCCAGCAGCTTGGTTACGGAGTCCACAGATACGCAGTATTTT. Combining the CDR3 with reference TRBV5-1 and TRBJ2-3 gives the whole variable domain KAGVTQTPRYLIKTRGQQVTLSCSPISGHRSVSWYQQTPGQGLQFLFEYFSETQRNKGNFPGRFSGRQFSNSRSEMNVSTLELGDSALYLCASSLVTESTDTQYFGPGTRLTVL.

The V call is TRBV28, the J call TRBJ1-2; tentatively, D is TRBD1 (5 bases). With 5 bases removed from V and 8 bases from J, the gap between germline ends came to 21 bases. The CDR3 runs to 15 residues. The germline gives CDR1 MDHEN, CDR2 SYDVKM. This CDR3 is CASSDPGTGSGGYTF. The CDR3 DNA reads TGTGCCAGCAGTGATCCAGGGACGGGTTCGGGAGGCTACACCTTC.

The gene calls are TRBV5-1 and TRBJ1-5; TRBD1 is a possible D gene (6 bases). This CDR3 is 16 amino acids long. Trimming pared 1 base from V and 7 bases from J, leaving 18 bases between. Germline V gives CDR1 SGHRS, CDR2 YFSETQ. This CDR3 is CASSLSPQGPGQPQHF. The CDR3 region has the DNA TGCGCCAGCAGCTTGTCGCCACAGGGTCCGGGCCAGCCCCAGCATTTT.

CDR3 loop: CASSPGAGELFF. In DNA form, the CDR3 reads TGTGCCAGCAGCCCAGGGGCGGGGGAACTGTTTTTT. The genes are TRBV4-2 and TRBJ1-4, with D tentatively TRBD1 (6 bases). The CDR3 totals 12 residues. Trimming pared 4 bases from V and 12 bases from J, leaving 12 bases between. Germline lookup yields CDR1 LGHNA and CDR2 YNFKEQ.

The chain has TRBV5-1 and TRBJ1-1, with 7 bases identical to TRBD1. CDR3 length: 14 amino acids. The V segment lost 3 bases and the J segment 7 bases; nucleotides outside the gene matches: 9. The germline CDR1 and CDR2 sequences are SGHRS and YFSETQ. The CDR3 protein is CASSSDRSSIEAFF. In DNA, the CDR3 is TGCGCCAGCAGCTCGGACAGGTCGTCGATTGAAGCTTTCTTT. Full variable domain (missing parts from reference TRBV5-1 and TRBJ1-1): KAGVTQTPRYLIKTRGQQVTLSCSPISGHRSVSWYQQTPGQGLQFLFEYFSETQRNKGNFPGRFSGRQFSNSRSEMNVSTLELGDSALYLCASSSDRSSIEAFFGQGTRLTVV.

This clone showed up just a few times. The J gene is TRBJ1-5, the V gene TRBV27; no reliable D call. The CDR3 spans 12 residues. Trimming shortened V by 4 bases and J by 4 bases, and 5 bases separated the two germline ends. Germline V lookup: CDR1 MNHEY, CDR2 SMNVEV (reference sequence). CDR3 sequence (DNA): TGTGCCAGCAGTTCGCCGAATCAGCCCCAGCATTTT. It specifies CASSSPNQPQHF.

The chain has TRBV29-1 and TRBJ2-5; the D gene is possibly TRBD2 (7 bases). The ends were cut back, 2 bases at V and 1 base at J, with 11 bases in the middle. In germline, CDR1 is SQVTM, CDR2 ANQGSEA. The CDR3 sequence is 14 residues long. As DNA, the CDR3 is TGCAGCGTTGAAAGGGGGAGGGTCCAAGAGACCCAGTACTTC. It yields the protein CSVERGRVQETQYF. The variable domain in full, with the rest retrieved from reference TRBV29-1 and TRBJ2-5, is SAVISQKPSRDICQRGTSLTIQCQVDSQVTMMFWYRQQPGQSLTLIATANQGSEATYESGFVIDKFPISRPNLTFSTLTVSNMSPEDSSIYLCSVERGRVQETQYFGPGTRLLVL.